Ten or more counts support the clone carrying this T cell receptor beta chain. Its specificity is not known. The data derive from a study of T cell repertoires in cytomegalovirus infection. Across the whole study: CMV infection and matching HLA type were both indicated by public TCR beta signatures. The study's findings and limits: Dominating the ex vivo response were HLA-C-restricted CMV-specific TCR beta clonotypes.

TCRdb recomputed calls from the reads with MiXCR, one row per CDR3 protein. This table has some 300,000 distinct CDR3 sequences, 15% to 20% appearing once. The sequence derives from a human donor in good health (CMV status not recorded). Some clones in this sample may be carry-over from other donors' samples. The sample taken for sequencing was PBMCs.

CDR3 residues: CASSYGQGAYEQYF. The CDR3 DNA is TGTGCCAGCAGCTACGGACAGGGGGCCTACGAGCAGTACTTC. V and J are TRBV12-3 or TRBV12-4 and TRBJ2-7, with 10 positions matching TRBD1. Trimming at V came to 6 bases and at J to 2 bases, leaving 4 bases not matched to a gene. This CDR3 is built from 14 residues.